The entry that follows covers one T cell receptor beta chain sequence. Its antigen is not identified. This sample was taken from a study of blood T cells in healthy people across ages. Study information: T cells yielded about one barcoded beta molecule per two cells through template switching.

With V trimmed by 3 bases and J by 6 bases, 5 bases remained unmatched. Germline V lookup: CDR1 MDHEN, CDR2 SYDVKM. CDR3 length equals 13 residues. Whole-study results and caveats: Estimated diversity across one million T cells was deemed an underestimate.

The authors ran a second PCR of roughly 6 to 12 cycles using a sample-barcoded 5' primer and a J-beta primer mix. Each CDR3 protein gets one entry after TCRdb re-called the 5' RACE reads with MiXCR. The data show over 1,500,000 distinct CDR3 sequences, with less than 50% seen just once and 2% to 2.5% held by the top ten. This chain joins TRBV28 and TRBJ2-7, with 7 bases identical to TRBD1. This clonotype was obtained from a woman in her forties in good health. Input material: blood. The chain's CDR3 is CASSLDRQGEQYF. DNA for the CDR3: TGTGCCAGCAGTTTGGACAGGCAAGGCGAGCAGTACTTC.